A single sample gave rise to the 20 T cell receptor beta chains below, sequenced in a study of vaccination effects on CD4 cells after COVID-19. ViraFEST expansion of antigen-specific CD4+ T cells with viral peptide pools preceded sequencing. The authors isolated CD4+ T cells after approximately 9 days of culture. A positive SARS-CoV-2 PCR test fell between March and December 2020. Produced via immunoSEQ multiplex PCR; TCRdb's table is partial and in-frame only. Among around 46,000 clones listed, 65% to 70% were seen once. Their antigens are not known. The material was CD4+ T cells from PBMCs cultured with a peptide pool, obtained before COVID-19 vaccination. The receptor set was obtained from a human donor who had a prior SARS-CoV-2 infection.

The V call is TRBV5-1, the J call TRBJ2-1, with 8 bases matching TRBD2. The germline gives CDR1 SGHRS, CDR2 YFSETQ. J lost 8 bases, V lost 0 bases, and 4 bases had no gene match. The CDR3 extends over 14 amino acids. The DNA for the CDR3 is TGCGCCAGCAGCTTGGAGAGCGGGGGCTATGAGCAGTTCTTC. This codes for CASSLESGGYEQFF.

This clone was detected ten times or more. The chain employs TRBV6-5 and TRBJ1-2; 7 bases match TRBD1. Germline V gives CDR1 MNHEY, CDR2 SVGAGI. CDR3 length: 13 residues. The ends lost 6 bases at V and 2 bases at J; junction bases unmatched: 3. For the CDR3, the DNA is TGTGCCAGCAGAAGGGACAGCAACTATGGCTACACCTTC. Protein sequence: CASRRDSNYGYTF.

The chain has TRBV4-3 and TRBJ2-1, with 7 positions matching TRBD2. The junction had 2 bases not matched to a gene; V was cut back by 1 base and J by 2 bases. The germline gives CDR1 LGHNA, CDR2 YSLEER. This CDR3 spans 15 amino acids. The CDR3 is CASSQVGRTYNEQFF. CDR3 coding DNA: TGCGCCAGCAGCCAAGTCGGGAGGACCTACAATGAGCAGTTCTTC.

Here the CDR3 DNA reads TGTGCCAGCAGTTACTCGAGGCGTGGCCTAGAGACCCAGTACTTC. Protein: CASSYSRRGLETQYF. This chain links TRBV6-2 or TRBV6-3 with TRBJ2-5; D is ambiguous. Germline V gives CDR1 MNHEY, CDR2 SVGEGT. The ends were cut back, 0 bases at V and 4 bases at J, with 12 bases in the middle. This CDR3 region has 15 residues.

The chain combines TRBV7-3 with TRBJ2-2; D is perhaps TRBD2 (6 bases). Trimming left V 5 bases short and J 3 bases short, with 13 bases between. The CDR3 totals 15 residues. CDR1 and CDR2 (germline): SGHTA, FQGTGA. The CDR3 loop reads CASSRGSAYTGELFF. As DNA, the CDR3 is TGTGCCAGCAGCCGGGGGTCGGCCTACACCGGGGAGCTGTTTTTT.

This clone was picked up a small number of times. This chain links TRBV7-8 with TRBJ2-2; 7 bases are shared with TRBD2. The germline V gene encodes CDR1 SGHVS and CDR2 FQNEAQ. With 0 bases clipped from V and 4 bases from J, the junction kept 5 bases outside the gene matches. CDR3 length: 16 amino acids. The CDR3 DNA follows: TGTGCCAGCAGCTTAGCGGGGGGGAGTTTCACCGGGGAGCTGTTTTTT. Its translation is CASSLAGGSFTGELFF.

The rearrangement links TRBV5-4 to TRBJ2-7, with D tentatively TRBD2 (6 bases). Trimming left V 4 bases short and J 0 bases short, with 14 bases between. Looked up from germline, CDR1 is SGHNT and CDR2 is YYREEE (reference sequence). The CDR3 has 15 amino acids. The CDR3 loop reads CASSPRESSSYEQYF. CDR3 in DNA: TGTGCCAGCAGCCCCCGGGAGTCGAGCTCCTACGAGCAGTACTTC. Using reference TRBV5-4 and TRBJ2-7 for the parts outside the CDR3, the full variable domain is ETGVTQSPTHLIKTRGQQVTLRCSSQSGHNTVSWYQQALGQGPQFIFQYYREEENGRGNFPPRFSGLQFPNYSSELNVNALELDDSALYLCASSPRESSSYEQYFGPGTRLTVT.

The genes are TRBV25-1 and TRBJ1-3; unclear D gene. Trimming shortened V by 7 bases and J by 0 bases, and 7 bases separated the two germline ends. Germline CDR1 MGHDK, CDR2 SYGVNS. There are 13 residues in the CDR3. CDR3 in amino acids: CASMASSGNTIYF. DNA for the CDR3: TGTGCCAGCATGGCGAGCTCTGGAAACACCATATATTTT.

The chain recombines TRBV7-2 with TRBJ2-7; D remains unclear. The germline V gene encodes CDR1 SGHTA and CDR2 FQGNSA. This CDR3 is built from 13 residues. Trimming took off 4 bases at V and 6 bases at J, with 13 bases between the two ends. This CDR3 is CASSSRLVPEQYF. The CDR3 nucleotides are TGTGCCAGCAGCTCGCGGCTCGTTCCCGAGCAGTACTTC.

This chain connects TRBV7-3 to TRBJ2-2; the match to TRBD2 covers 7 bases. The CDR3 is 16 residues long. Trimming at V came to 2 bases and at J to 1 base, leaving 4 bases not matched to a gene. The germline V gene has CDR1 SGHTA and CDR2 FQGTGA. The chain's CDR3 is CASSLWGGGNTGELFF. The CDR3 coding sequence is TGTGCCAGCAGCTTATGGGGCGGGGGGAACACCGGGGAGCTGTTTTTT.

The rearrangement uses TRBV7-3 and TRBJ2-1, with a tentative D call TRBD2 (6 bases). This CDR3 comprises 15 residues. CDR1 SGHTA and CDR2 FQGTGA come from the germline V gene. Trimming pared 5 bases from V and 2 bases from J, leaving 13 bases between. The CDR3 bases are TGTGCCAGCAGCCCTTCGGGCGGGGCCTACAATGAGCAGTTCTTC. This encodes CASSPSGGAYNEQFF.

The gene calls are TRBV10-3 and TRBJ1-2; D unresolved. Germline CDR1 ENHRY, CDR2 SYGVKD. V lost 1 base, J lost 6 bases, and 12 bases lay in between. The CDR3 spans 14 residues. The CDR3 reads CAISEFLGSDGYTF. CDR3 nucleotide sequence: TGTGCCATCAGTGAGTTCTTAGGTTCGGATGGCTACACCTTC.

The count of this clone is one. This chain links TRBV6-2 or TRBV6-3 with TRBJ2-3, with D tentatively TRBD2 (6 bases). Trimming pared 1 base from V and 6 bases from J, leaving 8 bases between. The germline CDR1 and CDR2 sequences are MNHEY and SVGEGT. This CDR3 is 13 amino acids long. The CDR3 DNA reads as TGTGCCAGCAGTTACTATCGGGAGGATACGCAGTATTTT. Amino acids: CASSYYREDTQYF.

This clone was seen only a few times. The CDR3 bases are TGTGCCAGCAGTCTGACAGGGGGCGTCTATGGCTACACCTTC. Translation: CASSLTGGVYGYTF. The V gene is TRBV28, the J gene TRBJ1-2, with 10 positions matching TRBD1. The germline CDR1 and CDR2 sequences are MDHEN and SYDVKM. This CDR3 spans 14 amino acids. V lost 5 bases and J lost 4; bases outside the gene matches: 4.

This clone was recorded once. The chain couples TRBV5-4 to TRBJ1-2; D is uncertain. V lost 1 base, J lost 4 bases, and 14 bases lay in between. This CDR3 is 15 amino acids long. Germline assignment: CDR1 SGHNT and CDR2 YYREEE (reference sequence). CDR3 region: CASSLNGQILYGYTF. The CDR3 DNA follows: TGTGCCAGCAGCTTGAATGGCCAGATCCTCTATGGCTACACCTTC.

The V and J genes are TRBV6-1 and TRBJ2-7; D is perhaps TRBD2 (6 bases). V lost 0 bases and J lost 7, with 10 bases in between. The germline gives CDR1 MNHNS, CDR2 SASEGT. The CDR3 runs 13 residues. The CDR3: CASSEASGEEQYF. DNA of the CDR3: TGTGCCAGCAGTGAAGCCTCGGGGGAGGAGCAGTACTTC.

Written as DNA, the CDR3 is TGTGCCAGCAGCCCCCGGACAGGGGAACCCTACGAGCAGTACTTC. As protein: CASSPRTGEPYEQYF. The chain couples TRBV7-2 to TRBJ2-7; 9 bases align to TRBD1. Germline V gene data show CDR1 as SGHTA and CDR2 as FQGNSA. This CDR3 contains 15 residues. V shed 5 bases and J 2 bases; nucleotides not matched to a gene: 7.

In its sample, this clone was seen a few times. This chain connects TRBV5-4 to TRBJ1-3, with 8 nucleotides matching TRBD1. Trimming cost V 3 bases and J 4 bases; bases outside gene matches: 6. Germline assignment: CDR1 SGHNT and CDR2 YYREEE (reference sequence). The CDR3 loop spans 15 amino acids. The CDR3 coding sequence is TGTGCCAGCAGCTCCGGACAGGGAGCCGGAAACACCATATATTTT. Translating gives CASSSGQGAGNTIYF.

The rearrangement joins TRBV6-6 to TRBJ1-2; unclear D gene. Germline-derived CDR1 and CDR2 are MNHNY and SVGAGI (reference sequence). V shed 6 bases and J shed 5 bases, with 16 bases lying between them. The length of the CDR3 is 14 residues. CDR3 amino acids: CASSSPGLIYGYTF. DNA for the CDR3: TGTGCCAGCAGCTCCCCTGGGTTGATATATGGCTACACCTTC.

J is TRBJ2-5 and V is TRBV10-3, with 7 bases lining up with TRBD2. In germline, CDR1 is ENHRY, CDR2 SYGVKD. This CDR3 region has 13 residues. Unmatched junction bases numbered 4, after V lost 4 bases and J lost 5 bases. CDR3 sequence: CAISVGGMETQYF. Written as DNA, the CDR3 is TGTGCCATCAGTGTCGGGGGGATGGAGACCCAGTACTTC.